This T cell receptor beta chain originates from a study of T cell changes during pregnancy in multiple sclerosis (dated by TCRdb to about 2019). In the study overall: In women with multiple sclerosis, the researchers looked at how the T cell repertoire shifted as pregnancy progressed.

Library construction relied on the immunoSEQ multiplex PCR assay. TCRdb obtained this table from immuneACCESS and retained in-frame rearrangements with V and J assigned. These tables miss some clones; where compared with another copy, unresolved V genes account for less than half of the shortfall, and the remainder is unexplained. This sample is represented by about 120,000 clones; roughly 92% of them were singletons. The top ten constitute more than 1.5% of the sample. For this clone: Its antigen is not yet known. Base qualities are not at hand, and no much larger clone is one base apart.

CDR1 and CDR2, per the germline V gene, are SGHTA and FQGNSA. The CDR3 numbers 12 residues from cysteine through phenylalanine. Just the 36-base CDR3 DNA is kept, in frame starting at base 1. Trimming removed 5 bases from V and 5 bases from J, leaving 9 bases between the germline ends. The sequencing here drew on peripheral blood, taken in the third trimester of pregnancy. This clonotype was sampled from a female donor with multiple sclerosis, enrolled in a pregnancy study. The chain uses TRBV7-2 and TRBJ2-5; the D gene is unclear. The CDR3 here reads CASSPPFETQYF. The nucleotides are TGTGCCAGCAGCCCTCCGTTTGAGACCCAGTACTTC.